Listed here is a single TCR beta chain. Antigen specificity is unknown. These data come from a study of cytomegalovirus exposure and HLA in healthy donors. About the study: The platform used for the 120 or so validation repertoires matched that of the 600 to 800 first-cohort repertoires, a later analysis reported. Regarding the study as a whole: Most TCR sequences showed up rarely, but some public TCRs showed up in many donors. It was about 150 TCR beta chains that were listed as cytomegalovirus-associated.

This table comes from immunoSEQ multiplex PCR, and its TCRdb copy is limited to in-frame clones, with some not included. The table has 150,000 to 200,000 clones, 86% seen once. The sequenced sample consisted of PBMCs. This TCR was recovered from a woman aged 18-35 years in good health and CMV-seronegative.

CDR3 loop: CASSKGLAEPYNEQFF. The CDR3, as DNA: TGTGCCAGTAGTAAGGGACTAGCGGAGCCGTACAATGAGCAGTTCTTC. The chain recombines TRBV19 with TRBJ2-1; 11 bases map to TRBD2. V lost 4 bases, J lost 4 bases, and 6 bases stayed unmatched. Germline loops: CDR1 LNHDA, CDR2 SQIVND (reference sequence). The CDR3 sequence is 16 residues long.